This T cell receptor (beta chain) was obtained from a study of immune heterogeneity within non-small cell lung tumors. Trimming removed 6 bases from V and 3 bases from J, with 3 bases in between. Germline V gives CDR1 MNHNS, CDR2 SASEGT. The CDR3 is 11 residues long. A multiplex PCR containing 32 V primers and 13 J primers was used to amplify TCR beta CDR3. TCRdb fed the multiplex PCR reads into MiXCR, producing one record per CDR3 protein. The sample holds around 2,600 distinct CDR3 sequences, over 15% seen once. Judged by abundance, this clonotype is medium-sized. The authors used approximately 600 ng of bulk tumor genomic DNA per sample as template. Spaced far apart, several biopsies were taken from each primary tumor during surgery. The study enrolled patients with untreated, newly diagnosed non-small cell lung cancer who underwent curative surgery.

This sequence was found in a woman between 50 and 59 years old with non-small cell lung cancer. The sequenced sample was lung tumor tissue. V usage is TRBV6-1 and J usage is TRBJ1-5, with no clear D. The CDR3 sequence: CASSHNQPQHF. CDR3 nucleotides: TGTGCCAGCAGCCACAATCAGCCCCAGCATTTT.